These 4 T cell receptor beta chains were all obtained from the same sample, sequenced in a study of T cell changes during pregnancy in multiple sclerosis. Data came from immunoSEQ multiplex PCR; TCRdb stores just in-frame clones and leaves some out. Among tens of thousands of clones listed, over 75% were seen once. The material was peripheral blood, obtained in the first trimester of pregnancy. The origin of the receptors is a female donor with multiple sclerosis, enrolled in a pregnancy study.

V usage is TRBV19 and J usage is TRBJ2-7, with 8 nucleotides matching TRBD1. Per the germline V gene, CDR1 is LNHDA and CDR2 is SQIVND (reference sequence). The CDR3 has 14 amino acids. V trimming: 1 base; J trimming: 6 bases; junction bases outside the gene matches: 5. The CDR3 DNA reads TGTGCCAGTAGTATAGGAGGGACAGGTTCCGAGCAGTACTTC. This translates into CASSIGGTGSEQYF.

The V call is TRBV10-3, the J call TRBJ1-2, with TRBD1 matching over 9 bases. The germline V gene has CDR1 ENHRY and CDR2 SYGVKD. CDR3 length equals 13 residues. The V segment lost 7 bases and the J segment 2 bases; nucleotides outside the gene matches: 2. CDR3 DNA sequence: TGTGCCATCACAGGGACAGGGAACTATGGCTACACCTTC. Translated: CAITGTGNYGYTF.

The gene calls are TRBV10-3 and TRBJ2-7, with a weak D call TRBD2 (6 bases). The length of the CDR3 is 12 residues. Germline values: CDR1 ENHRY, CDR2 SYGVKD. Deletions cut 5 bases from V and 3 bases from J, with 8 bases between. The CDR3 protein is CAISSGLYEQYF. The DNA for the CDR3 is TGTGCCATCAGTTCGGGACTCTACGAGCAGTACTTC.

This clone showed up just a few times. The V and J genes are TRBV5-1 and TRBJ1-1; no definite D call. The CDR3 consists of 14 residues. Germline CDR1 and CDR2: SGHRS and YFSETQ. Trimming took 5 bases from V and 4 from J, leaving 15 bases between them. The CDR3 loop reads CASRTGGGGTEAFF. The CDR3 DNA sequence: TGCGCCAGCAGAACTGGTGGAGGAGGCACTGAAGCTTTCTTT.